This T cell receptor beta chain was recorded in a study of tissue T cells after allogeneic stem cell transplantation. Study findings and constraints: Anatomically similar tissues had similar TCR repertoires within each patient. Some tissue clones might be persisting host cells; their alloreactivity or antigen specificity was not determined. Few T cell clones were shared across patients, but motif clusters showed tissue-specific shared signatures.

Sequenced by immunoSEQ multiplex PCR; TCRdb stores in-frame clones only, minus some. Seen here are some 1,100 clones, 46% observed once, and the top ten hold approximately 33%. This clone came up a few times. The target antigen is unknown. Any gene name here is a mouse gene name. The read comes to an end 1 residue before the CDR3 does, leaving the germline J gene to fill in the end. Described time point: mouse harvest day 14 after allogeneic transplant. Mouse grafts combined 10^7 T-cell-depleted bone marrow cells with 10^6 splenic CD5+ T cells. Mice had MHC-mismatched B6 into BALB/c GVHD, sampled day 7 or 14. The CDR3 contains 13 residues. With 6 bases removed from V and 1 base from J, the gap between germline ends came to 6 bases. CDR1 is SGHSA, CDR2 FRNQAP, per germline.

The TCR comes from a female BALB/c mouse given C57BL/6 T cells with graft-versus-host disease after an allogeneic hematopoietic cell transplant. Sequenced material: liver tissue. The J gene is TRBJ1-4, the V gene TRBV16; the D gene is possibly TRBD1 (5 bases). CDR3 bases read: TGTGCAAGCAGGGACAATTCCAACGAAAGATTATTT. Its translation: CASRDNSNERLF. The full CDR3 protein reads CASRDNSNERLFF.